This entry features one T cell receptor (beta chain) sequence. The CDR3 has 16 amino acids. Deletions cut 2 bases from V and 3 bases from J, with 13 bases between. The germline CDR1 and CDR2 sequences are KGHSH and LQKENI. The record originates from a study of blood T cell repertoires in COVID-19. Study information: Material from acute and convalescent COVID-19 was sourced from the United States, Italy and Spain.

In assigning cohorts, the study relied on participant-reported clinical history. Two negative PCRs, clearance, or symptom resolution characterized the recovered Cohort 3 donors. As handled by the study authors: Researchers report that nucleated cell counts were estimated from reference gene primer amplification. The data were produced by immunoSEQ multiplex PCR, yet TCRdb's version contains in-frame clones alone and is incomplete. Clone size and the V and J calls come from that table; the DNA yielded D and trimming. The sample contains about 130,000 clones, roughly 83% of which appear only once. The clonotype was recovered from a man in his forties or fifties who had recovered from COVID-19. The genes are TRBV18 and TRBJ1-4, with TRBD1 as a possible D gene (5 bases). Sequencing was done on a sample of PBMCs or T cells enriched from blood (not recorded which). The chain's CDR3 is CASSPTGRGANEKLFF. In DNA form, the CDR3 reads TGTGCCAGCTCACCAACGGGGCGCGGGGCTAATGAAAAACTGTTTTTT.